The T cell receptor beta chain under discussion was sequenced for a study of T cell responses to AZD1222 COVID-19 vaccine. Study details: Researchers grouped second doses given at about 4 or about 12 weeks into one pool.

This CDR3 is built from 17 residues. In germline, CDR1 is SGHAT, CDR2 FQNNGV. V shed 8 bases, J shed 6 bases, and the junction held 13 bases outside the gene matches. The repertoire was sequenced with immunoSEQ multiplex PCR; TCRdb's copy has only in-frame clones and lacks some. The repertoire consists of around 110,000 clones, with approximately 93% occurring once and the leading ten covering about 3%. This TCR came from an adult in good health. The rearrangement links TRBV11-2 to TRBJ2-7, with 16 positions matching TRBD2. The sample here was peripheral blood, taken on day 0 of AZD1222 vaccination. The CDR3 region has the DNA TGTGCCAGCCGTAGACGGGGACTAGCGGGAGGGCGTCTCGAGCAGTACTTC. It translates to CASRRRGLAGGRLEQYF.